This is a list of T cell receptor beta chains from one sample in a study of shared T cell receptors in the human thymus. Profiling relied on immunoSEQ multiplex PCR, and the TCRdb table lists in-frame clones only, not all of them. The table shows about 710,000 clones, with 80% to 90% occurring only once. The sample also formed part of further work on human thymus T cells.

Material for sequencing was thymocytes. The source is a boy in the first two years of life with a congenital heart defect. The CDR3 runs from the conserved cysteine through the conserved F or W. A D gene is named only where the DNA matches it firmly. Only part of the rows carry a size: once, few, many, or a class if the clone is expanded.

J gene: TRBJ1-6
clone size: NA
CDR3 length: 15
V gene: TRBV28
D gene: NA
CDR3 protein: CASSFEGALNSPLHF
CDR3 DNA: TGTGCCAGCAGTTTCGAAGGGGCTCTTAATTCACCCCTCCACTTT

J gene: TRBJ1-1
clone size: once
CDR3 length: 13
V gene: TRBV11-2
D gene: NA
CDR3 protein: CASSLSGNTEAFF
CDR3 DNA: TGTGCCAGCAGCTTAAGCGGGAACACTGAAGCTTTCTTT

J gene: TRBJ1-1
clone size: NA
CDR3 length: 16
V gene: TRBV5-1
D gene: TRBD1
CDR3 protein: CASSYRGQRSPTEAFF
CDR3 DNA: TGCGCCAGCAGCTATAGGGGACAGAGGTCTCCCACTGAAGCTTTCTTT

J gene: TRBJ2-7
clone size: NA
CDR3 length: 16
V gene: TRBV7-8
D gene: TRBD1
CDR3 protein: CASSSPGGAGTYEQYF
CDR3 DNA: TGTGCCAGCAGCTCCCCAGGGGGCGCGGGAACCTACGAGCAGTACTTC

J gene: TRBJ1-2
clone size: NA
CDR3 length: 15
V gene: TRBV6-5
D gene: NA
CDR3 protein: CASSYIPYREGGYTF
CDR3 DNA: TGTGCCAGCAGTTACATACCCTACAGGGAGGGGGGCTACACCTTC

J gene: TRBJ2-1
clone size: NA
CDR3 length: 16
V gene: TRBV13
D gene: TRBD2
CDR3 protein: CASSFRGLAGNNEQFF
CDR3 DNA: TGTGCCAGCAGCTTTAGAGGACTAGCGGGAAATAATGAGCAGTTCTTC

J gene: TRBJ1-4
clone size: NA
CDR3 length: 16
V gene: TRBV28
D gene: TRBD1
CDR3 protein: CASSVLSGTEGEKLFF
CDR3 DNA: TGTGCCAGCAGTGTCTTATCCGGGACAGAGGGCGAAAAACTGTTTTTT

J gene: TRBJ2-1
clone size: NA
CDR3 length: 13
V gene: TRBV10-3
D gene: NA
CDR3 protein: CAIGGVPGNEQFF
CDR3 DNA: TGTGCCATCGGAGGGGTCCCGGGGAATGAGCAGTTCTTC

J gene: TRBJ1-2
clone size: NA
CDR3 length: 16
V gene: TRBV4-2
D gene: NA
CDR3 protein: CASSQDMYGRNYGYTF
CDR3 DNA: TGTGCCAGCAGCCAAGATATGTACGGGAGGAACTATGGCTACACCTTC

J gene: TRBJ2-2
clone size: once
CDR3 length: 13
V gene: TRBV2
D gene: NA
CDR3 protein: CASRGLTAGELFF
CDR3 DNA: TGTGCCAGCAGAGGACTAACCGCCGGGGAGCTGTTTTTT

J gene: TRBJ2-7
clone size: NA
CDR3 length: 14
V gene: TRBV28
D gene: NA
CDR3 protein: CASSLGLKTYEQYF
CDR3 DNA: TGTGCCAGCAGTTTGGGACTGAAGACCTACGAGCAGTACTTC

J gene: TRBJ2-2
clone size: NA
CDR3 length: 14
V gene: TRBV7-9
D gene: TRBD2
CDR3 protein: CAGLAGSNTGELFF
CDR3 DNA: TGTGCCGGATTAGCGGGAAGCAACACCGGGGAGCTGTTTTTT

J gene: TRBJ2-7
clone size: NA
CDR3 length: 14
V gene: TRBV28
D gene: NA
CDR3 protein: CASSAGSGLWEQYF
CDR3 DNA: TGTGCCAGCAGTGCGGGTTCGGGTTTGTGGGAGCAGTACTTC

J gene: TRBJ2-7
clone size: NA
CDR3 length: 13
V gene: TRBV6-5
D gene: NA
CDR3 protein: CASSHRGKYEQYF
CDR3 DNA: TGTGCCAGCAGCCACCGGGGGAAGTACGAGCAGTACTTC

J gene: TRBJ2-7
clone size: few
CDR3 length: 16
V gene: TRBV19
D gene: NA
CDR3 protein: CASSLIAEPNRYEQYF
CDR3 DNA: TGTGCCAGTAGTTTAATAGCGGAACCAAACCGATACGAGCAGTACTTC

J gene: TRBJ2-7
clone size: NA
CDR3 length: 16
V gene: TRBV5-6
D gene: TRBD1
CDR3 protein: CASTQADRGIAYEQYF
CDR3 DNA: TGTGCCAGCACTCAAGCTGACAGGGGTATAGCCTACGAGCAGTACTTC

J gene: TRBJ2-1
clone size: NA
CDR3 length: 19
V gene: TRBV9
D gene: TRBD1
CDR3 protein: CASSPRQGAPLSPNNEQFF
CDR3 DNA: TGTGCCAGCAGCCCACGACAGGGGGCCCCGCTATCTCCTAACAATGAGCAGTTCTTC

J gene: TRBJ1-2
clone size: NA
CDR3 length: 15
V gene: TRBV4-3
D gene: NA
CDR3 protein: CASSQGLRGDYGYTF
CDR3 DNA: TGCGCCAGCAGCCAAGGTCTACGGGGAGATTACGGCTACACCTTC

J gene: TRBJ2-1
clone size: NA
CDR3 length: 19
V gene: TRBV4-3
D gene: NA
CDR3 protein: CASSQIKRTGEDTYNEQFF
CDR3 DNA: TGCGCCAGCAGCCAAATAAAAAGAACAGGGGAGGATACTTACAATGAGCAGTTCTTC

J gene: TRBJ2-3
clone size: NA
CDR3 length: 18
V gene: TRBV9
D gene: TRBD2
CDR3 protein: CASSVLPQNGGAVDTQYF
CDR3 DNA: TGTGCCAGCAGCGTATTACCACAGAACGGGGGGGCCGTAGATACGCAGTATTTT